This T cell receptor (beta chain) is from a study of Ad26.COV2.S vaccination and SARS-CoV-2 variants. This clone was seen only once. Treatment defined: roughly 19 received Ad26.COV2.S at low or high dose, single or two shots; 5 received placebo; per-sample allocation not given. Each sample was drawn 63 days after the first injection (of vaccine or placebo). Profiling relied on immunoSEQ multiplex PCR, and the TCRdb table lists in-frame clones only, not all of them. The table records 300,000 to 400,000 clones, roughly 80% of them present only once. V was cut by 7 bases and J by 4 bases, with 18 bases left in between. This CDR3 is built from 15 residues. CDR1 and CDR2 from the germline V gene are KGHDR and SFDVKD.

The sequences come from peripheral blood, collected in a trial of Ad26.COV2.S vaccine versus placebo. The receptor was isolated from a person between 18 and 60 years old who received the Ad26.COV2.S COVID-19 vaccine or a placebo. This sequence joins TRBV24-1 and TRBJ1-2; D gene unclear. The CDR3 DNA reads as TGTGCCACCAGCCCAGGTCCGGAAAAGGGCTATGGCTACACCTTC. Its translation: CATSPGPEKGYGYTF.